This TCR beta chain was identified during a study of blood T cell repertoires in COVID-19. Study-level background: Samples of COVID-19 (acute and convalescent) were obtained from the United States, Italy and Spain. PBMCs, B-cell-depleted T cells, or T cells were the source of the cDNA or gDNA that made up the material.

This CDR3 spans 15 amino acids. Germline V CDR1 and CDR2: MNHEY, SVGAGI. Trimming at V came to 7 bases and at J to 8 bases, leaving 10 bases not matched to a gene. Authors' analysis steps: Estimates of nucleated cell counts were drawn from the amplification of reference gene primers. Here immunoSEQ multiplex PCR was the method, and the copy in TCRdb shows in-frame clones only, minus some. Clonal size and the V and J genes are those of that table, whereas D and trimming came from the DNA. Among approximately 180,000 clones listed, nearly 90% were seen once. The clonotype was recovered from a man between 60 and 70 years old with active or convalescent COVID-19. Sample: peripheral blood. The rearrangement joins TRBV6-5 to TRBJ1-4; 10 bases line up with TRBD1. CDR3: CASIRPGTGDEKLFF. The CDR3 DNA follows: TGTGCCAGCATCCGTCCTGGGACAGGGGACGAAAAACTGTTTTTT.